Listed below are T cell receptor beta chains from one sample, sequenced in a study of shared clonotypes between healthy human individuals. Clones were sequenced by immunoSEQ multiplex PCR, and TCRdb holds only the in-frame ones, with some missing. The sample holds about a million clones; approximately 80% are singletons and the top ten take over 1.3%. Sequencing input: memory CD4+ T cells sorted from blood. The origin of the receptors is a man between 18 and 29 years old in good health. Each CDR3 is given with its conserved first and last residue. D genes are given only for firm matches. Not every row has a clone size; where given, it reads once, few, many or a size class.

V gene,clone size,D gene,J gene,CDR3 DNA,CDR3 protein
TRBV18,once,-,TRBJ1-6,TGTGCCAGCTCACCACCGGAGCTTCATAATTCACCCCTCCACTTT,CASSPPELHNSPLHF
TRBV27,-,TRBD1,TRBJ1-1,TGTGCCAGCAGTTTAGCCCTAGACAGGGGTCATAGGGGAGCTTTCTTT,CASSLALDRGHRGAFF
TRBV7-8,few,-,TRBJ1-2,TGTGCCAGCAGCTTAGGGGGACGTAGTGGCTACACCTTC,CASSLGGRSGYTF
TRBV18,-,-,TRBJ1-1,TGTGCCAGCTCACCAAGTATAGAGGGTGAAGCTTTCTTT,CASSPSIEGEAFF
TRBV7-7,-,TRBD1,TRBJ2-2,TGTGCTAGCAGCTTAGGGACAGGGAACACCGGGGAGCTGTTTTTT,CASSLGTGNTGELFF
TRBV27,-,-,TRBJ2-3,TGTGCCTGCCGGGACTCTAGCACAGATACGCAGTATTTT,CACRDSSTDTQYF
TRBV5-1,few,TRBD2,TRBJ2-7,TGCGCCAGCAGCTTGGAGGCGGCTAGCGGGGGGGCCTACGAGCAGTACTTC,CASSLEAASGGAYEQYF
TRBV9,-,TRBD2,TRBJ2-3,TGTGCCAGCAACCGAGCGGGAACGACAAATACGCAGTATTTT,CASNRAGTTNTQYF
TRBV18,-,-,TRBJ2-5,TGTGCCAGCTCACCAACAAGCGGGGAGACCCAGTACTTC,CASSPTSGETQYF
TRBV19,-,TRBD2,TRBJ2-7,TGTGCCAGTAGCCGGACTAGCGGTTCCTACGAGCAGTACTTC,CASSRTSGSYEQYF
TRBV28,-,-,TRBJ1-2,TGTGCCAGCAGTGCATTGGACTATGGCTACACCTTC,CASSALDYGYTF
TRBV10-1,-,-,TRBJ2-7,TGCGCCAGCCTGGGTGGGGGGCTCTCCTACGAGCAGTACTTC,CASLGGGLSYEQYF
TRBV28,few,-,TRBJ2-7,TGTGCCAGCAGTTTAAGTAAGCGCACCTACGAGCAGTACTTC,CASSLSKRTYEQYF
TRBV5-1,-,TRBD1,TRBJ1-4,TGCGCCAGCAGCTCCGGACAGGAAAATGAAAAACTGTTTTTT,CASSSGQENEKLFF
TRBV30,many,-,TRBJ1-4,TGTGCCTGGGCTCGGTCCACTAATGAAAAACTGTTTTTT,CAWARSTNEKLFF
TRBV5-4,-,TRBD1,TRBJ2-2,TGTGCCAGCAGCCCGGACAGGGGGGACACCGGGGAGCTGTTTTTT,CASSPDRGDTGELFF
TRBV12-2,-,-,TRBJ1-5,TGTGCAAGTCGCTTAGTTGATTTTTCGGGGGGCATCCCTCTCGCCCTGAATCAGCCCCAGCATTTT,CASRLVDFSGGIPLALNQPQHF
TRBV30,-,-,TRBJ2-5,TGTGCCTGGAGCGTCGTGGACAGCCGTGAGACCCAGTACTTC,CAWSVVDSRETQYF
TRBV7-2,-,-,TRBJ2-2,TGTGCCAGCAGCTTGGGGGGGCAGGCGAACACCGGGGAGCTGTTTTTT,CASSLGGQANTGELFF
TRBV29-1,-,-,TRBJ1-1,TGCAGCGTTGAGGCGGACCCGGGGACTGAAGCTTTCTTT,CSVEADPGTEAFF
TRBV2,-,-,TRBJ2-7,TGTGCCAGCAGTGCCGCTACGGGGCAGTACTTC,CASSAATGQYF
TRBV19,-,-,TRBJ1-2,TGTGCCAGTAGTATTTGGCGGACCTCTAACTATGGCTACACCTTC,CASSIWRTSNYGYTF